This T cell receptor (beta chain) came from a study of T cell responses to AZD1222 COVID-19 vaccine. Overall study: It was second doses at about 4 or about 12 weeks that were pooled.

Repertoires were generated with immunoSEQ multiplex PCR, while TCRdb's copy carries only in-frame clones and drops some. The sample holds roughly 150,000 clones, roughly 89% seen once. General study points: The sample set comprised mostly white British donors with more females, and clonal diversity was possibly underestimated. Across the whole spike, CD4 TCRs peaked at regions 160-218 and 743-854. Seropositive AZD1222 recipients at baseline numbered only five to seven.

The sample holds one count of this clone. As yet, its antigen is unknown. The ends lost 3 bases at V and 5 bases at J; junction bases unmatched: 12. The CDR3 runs to 15 residues. Germline loops: CDR1 GTSNPN, CDR2 SVGIG (reference sequence). The starting material was peripheral blood, obtained on day 0 of AZD1222 vaccination. The clonotype was recovered from an adult in good health. The V and J genes are TRBV30 and TRBJ1-1; 7 positions agree with TRBD1. CDR3 region: CAWSPGGARRTEAFF. In DNA, the CDR3 is TGTGCCTGGAGCCCAGGGGGGGCGAGGCGGACTGAAGCTTTCTTT.